The entry below describes one TCR beta chain. What it binds is not known. The sample comes from a study of T cells in Graves' hyperthyroidism and ophthalmopathy. Overall study results and limits: Onset of ophthalmopathy came a median approximately 6 months after the model predicted it. Separating ophthalmopathy from stable hyperthyroidism was achieved by a 13 V-J model.

Using RNA transcripts as the source, TCR beta CDR3 regions were amplified. A first-round RT-PCR of the TCR CDR3 used the HTBI primer set. TCRdb called the multiplex PCR reads again in MiXCR, with one record for every CDR3 protein. In the table there are 300,000 to 450,000 distinct CDR3 sequences, around 15% of which are singletons. Diagnoses were established using clinical symptoms, serum thyroxine and TRAb, thyroid ultrasound and orbital computed tomography. The TCR was taken from a woman in her twenties or thirties with Graves' ophthalmopathy. The sequencing sample was made of blood.

In DNA, the CDR3 is TGTGCCAGCAGTTACCCTGGACACACTGAGGGCCAGCCCCAGCATTTT. This sequence encodes CASSYPGHTEGQPQHF. The chain recombines TRBV6-5 with TRBJ1-5, with TRBD1 as a possible D gene (5 bases). The germline V gene encodes CDR1 MNHEY and CDR2 SVGAGI. CDR3 length: 16 amino acids. V dropped 2 bases and J dropped 7 bases, with 18 bases sitting between them.